This T cell receptor beta chain is drawn from a study of T cells in localized non-small cell lung cancer. General study points: Across samples, adjacent lung featured a median around 56 of the top 100 tumor clones. Heterogeneity is still possible, as just one tumor region was sequenced. A denser population of T cells in blood accompanied longer overall survival. The highest T cell clonality was in uninvolved adjacent lung, above tumor.

Only in-frame clones appear in the TCRdb table, and some are missing; sequencing was by immunoSEQ multiplex PCR. The repertoire consists of 3,000 to 4,500 clones, with around two fifths occurring once and the leading ten covering around a sixth. The count of this clone is one. Its matching antigen is unknown. The CDR3 sequence is 17 residues long. Deletions cut 3 bases from V and 0 bases from J, with 17 bases between. Germline V gives CDR1 LNHDA, CDR2 SQIVND (reference sequence). The source was lung tumor tissue, collected before any cancer treatment. The sequence derives from a male donor at least 60 years old with stage I lung adenocarcinoma. The chain combines TRBV19 with TRBJ1-2; D is unclear. In nucleotides, the CDR3 is TGTGCCAGTAGTATCGGCCCCGGGCGGGGAGCTAACTATGGCTACACCTTC. It is translated as CASSIGPGRGANYGYTF.